A selection of T cell receptor beta chains follows, all from one sample in a study of control samples from healthy donors and cancer patients. The method was immunoSEQ multiplex PCR; TCRdb's version includes in-frame clones alone and lacks a portion of them. The table records about 85,000 clones, over 85% of them present only once. The specimen was blood. All receptors come from a man between 45 and 60 years old in good health. Both conserved end residues are trimmed from each CDR3. Each record gives: D gene, V gene, J gene, CDR3 protein. A D gene is named only where the DNA matches it firmly.

>-|TRBV7-9|TRBJ2-1
ASSLGAGARDEQF
>TRBD1|TRBV19|TRBJ1-1
ASSIFQGAMNTEAF
>-|TRBV5-5|TRBJ2-5
ASSRDIDVEGTQY
>-|TRBV2|TRBJ1-1
ASSDSGKAEAF
>-|TRBV14|TRBJ2-1
ASSQWARRNSYNEQF
>-|TRBV18|TRBJ2-2
ASSPQGHTGELF
>TRBD1|TRBV27|TRBJ1-2
ASTPDRGRVGYT
>TRBD1|TRBV5-1|TRBJ1-6
ASSLGDREDSPLH
>-|TRBV5-1|TRBJ1-1
ASSLGGNTEAF
>-|TRBV18|TRBJ1-6
ASSPKQYNSPLH
>-|TRBV7-9|TRBJ1-1
ASSHPGRPNTEAF
>-|TRBV5-6|TRBJ2-2
ASLELF
>-|TRBV11-3|TRBJ1-1
ASRGQTSTEAF
>-|TRBV19|TRBJ2-1
ASSPRDSRSSYNEQF
>TRBD2|TRBV6-5|TRBJ2-5
ASSQTSGDQETQY
>TRBD1|TRBV5-1|TRBJ1-1
ASSLQGLTEAF
>TRBD1|TRBV6-5|TRBJ1-2
ASSSPGQPNYGYT
>TRBD1|TRBV6-4|TRBJ1-6
ASRRDSSYNSPLH
>-|TRBV9|TRBJ2-1
ASSVERMNNEQF
>-|TRBV3-1/TRBV3-2|TRBJ2-1
ASSQDLRKGRNEQF
>-|TRBV6-2/TRBV6-3|TRBJ1-2
ASSYGAASGYT
>TRBD1|TRBV5-1|TRBJ1-1
ASSHRQGDHTEAF
>-|TRBV30|TRBJ1-1
AWSAGLHRTEAF
>TRBD2|TRBV28|TRBJ2-5
ASILRAGGGETQY
>TRBD1|TRBV7-6|TRBJ2-5
ASSPGGQGETQY